This paragraph covers one TCR beta chain sequence. The table lists this clone with a few counts. It lacks a known antigen. Base quality data are lacking; no much larger clone is found one base away. Receptor libraries were prepared by the immunoSEQ multiplex PCR assay. For the multiplex PCR, a mixture combining 60 forward primers for TCR Vbeta segments and 13 reverse primers for TCR Jbeta segments was used. The CDR3 region of rearranged TCR beta genes was amplified from genomic DNA with a multiplex PCR assay. Amplified TCR beta libraries were sequenced as 87-base-pair reads on the Illumina HiSeq System. The original pipeline was this. In a later analysis, tens of millions of unique TCR beta chains were counted across the approximately 670 repertoires, and around 10 million of these chains were shared by at least two donors. To remove PCR and sequencing errors, raw reads were error-corrected and collapsed into unique sequences using a nearest-neighbor algorithm that merged closely related sequences. Alignment of CDR3 sequences to IMGT reference sequences was used to assign V, D and J gene segments. For a sequence to be retained, a match of at least six nucleotides was required to both a V gene segment and a J gene segment. A rearrangement was called productive if the CDR3 had no stop codons and remained in frame with V and J, and every other rearrangement was called non-productive. Following IMGT convention, CDR3 was defined as the stretch from the second conserved V-encoded cysteine to the conserved J-encoded phenylalanine. In an earlier analysis of 500 to 650 of the donors, sequences lacking an unambiguous match to a single V gene segment were excluded. An earlier analysis of a few hundred of the donors classified V segments as functional when productive rearrangements were above 56.7% and as segregating when the standard deviation between donors was above 5%. To diagnose cytomegalovirus status from the catalog of TCR beta chain sequences, a statistical classification framework was built. V and J gene assignment, in a later analysis, came from comparing TCR nucleotide sequences with IMGT/GENE-DB human TR gene sequences. The TCRdist pipeline was used in a later analysis to assign CDR3 sequences and most-parsimonious VDJ recombination scenarios. In a later analysis, each TCR beta chain was defined by its CDR3 amino acid sequence together with its V-gene family, and reads lacking a unique V-gene family were excluded. To address suspected cross-contamination and a sequencing artifact, a later analysis removed around 590 highly shared, low-generation-probability nucleotide sequences. In a later analysis, a clonal expansion index for each public chain was calculated from normalized within-repertoire ranks of inferred template counts. In a later analysis, generation probabilities were computed using a VDJ recombination model fitted to out-of-frame rearrangements, and the results were checked against IGoR. A later analysis scored TCR-TCR, TCR-HLA and TCR-CMV co-occurrence with hypergeometric tests, applying a repertoire-size bias correction to TCR pairs. False discovery rates were estimated in a later analysis by permuting HLA or CMV assignments 20 times. In a later analysis, co-occurring TCRs were grouped using DBSCAN, and TCRdist sequence similarity was added for clustering within HLA-allele-positive subsets. Repertoires with fewer than 30,000 or more than 120,000 public chains were left out of co-occurrence clustering, as were about five repertoires with anomalous nucleotide sharing. Imported from immuneACCESS, the table was reduced by TCRdb to in-frame sequences with V and J called. These copies leave out some clones; in studies compared against another copy, an unresolved V gene accounts for under half, and the cause of the remainder is not known. V and J calls and clone size are those listed in that table; D and trimming were worked out from the DNA. This sample lists about 150,000 clones; roughly 10% were detected once. The ten top clones hold about 2% of the sample.

The data were obtained in a study of cytomegalovirus exposure and HLA in healthy donors (dated by TCRdb to between 2016 and 2019). With regard to the full study: An earlier analysis of under 600 of the donors reported more than 250 Gb of sequence data and around 110 million unique TCR beta sequences from about 179 million T cells. An early release covering over 500 HLA-typed donors comprised about 300 gigabases of sequencing data and around 86 million unique TCR sequences. Using immunosequencing, the study profiled T cell repertoires from about 620 subjects and related those repertoires to cytomegalovirus serostatus. The number of donors typed differed by locus, with roughly 620-640 for A, B, C, DRB1 and DQB1, 522 for DQA1, some 570 for DPA1, and about 450 for DPB1. Along with the approximately 600-subject first cohort, a separate validation cohort of some 130 different subjects was used. The aim of the study was to test whether cataloging public T cell receptors could identify signatures of past pathogen exposure. Donor age, sex, ethnicity and CMV serostatus were collected together with the repertoire data. All discovery cohort repertoires had been generated using a single sequencing platform. About five DR-DQ haplotypes were treated as single units for association and clustering because of strong linkage in the cohort. The genetic ancestry cluster associated with self-reported Caucasian donors included 70% to 85% of the roughly 400 genotyped donors. To decide whether each TCR beta V gene segment behaved as functional or pseudogenic, an earlier analysis of nearly 600 of the donors relied on high-throughput TCR beta sequencing. Among several hundred genotyped donors of the cohort, an average of approximately 220,000 unique TCR beta nucleotide sequences was sequenced per donor, of which roughly 17% were non-productive. A later analysis re-analyzed previously published TCR beta repertoires from 650 to 800 donors and added high-resolution HLA genotyping to study TCR occurrence patterns. HLA typing covered class I and class II loci at four-digit resolution. A later genetic analysis took genome-wide SNP genotypes for about three fifths of the 666 donors and used that subset as a discovery cohort. Rather than drawing on any new phenotypic data, the later analysis identified candidate immune exposures from TCR beta sequences and the way those sequences occurred across donors. To predict cytomegalovirus infection status, the study brought together high-throughput TCR immunosequencing, statistical association of individual TCRs with disease status, and machine learning. Results and caveats for the whole study, not just this receptor: V-gene and J-gene trimming of TCR beta chains was associated with a missense DCLRE1C variant in a later genetic analysis, and the association was replicated in an independent cohort. Across donors, most TCR sequences were observed very rarely, whereas some public TCRs were present in many individuals. It was suggested by the authors that the approach could potentially be generalized to other disease states and immunological phenotypes. Several of the top co-occurrence clusters appeared to be linked to parvovirus B19, influenza, CMV and Epstein-Barr virus, according to a later analysis. An earlier analysis of around 500 of the donors showed that most TCR beta V segments appeared in productive rearrangements either about 87% or about 30% of the time, which broadly matched IMGT annotations. The classifier was reported to diagnose cytomegalovirus status with high specificity and sensitivity in both the original and validation cohorts. In this cohort, only TCR beta chains were sequenced, and detectable features were limited by the absence of alpha or paired-chain data. In a later analysis, TCR association rates were found to vary across HLA loci, with the most associated TCRs seen for DRB1 alleles and the fewest for HLA-C alleles. The study gave a list of 150 to 200 TCR beta chains associated with cytomegalovirus. Three of the identified cytomegalovirus-associated TCR beta chains were confirmed in vitro to be specific for cytomegalovirus antigens. Because some donors lacked HLA typing at each locus, the association tests relied only on the typed subset. According to a later analysis, most CMV-associated TCR beta chains appeared to be HLA-restricted, and the HLA associations seemed to be driven largely by CMV exposure. The 87-base-pair reads could not distinguish some IMGT-functional V segments, including TRBV6-2 and TRBV6-3, so those segments were excluded. For the cohort, immune exposure information was limited to CMV serostatus. A further reported finding was that TCR beta sequences accurately predicted the HLA-A and HLA-B alleles for most subjects in the first cohort. A cluster of highly shared sequence variants was judged likely to represent a technical artifact of the sequencing pipeline. At a false discovery rate of 0.05, a later analysis linked about 16,000 TCR beta sequences to specific HLA alleles. The earlier analysis of some 540 of the donors excluded roughly 17 rarely observed V segments, including chromosome 9 orphons, because counts were too low. A later genetic analysis reported fewer N-insertions in productive TCRs among donors in an Asian-associated ancestry cluster than the 666-donor mean. Correlated functional status among segregating V segments might reflect linkage disequilibrium, but an unknown experimental factor could not be ruled out. Strong co-occurrence of HLA alleles, especially DR and DQ, made assigning TCR associations to individual alleles difficult. In a later analysis, HLA-associated TCR beta chains were found to be more clonally expanded and to have lower generation probabilities than equally common non-associated chains. Roughly uniform sequencing depth across donors was assumed in presence/absence analyses, although this assumption may not hold.

In total, approximately 610 healthy bone marrow donors made up the cohort. Cohort members were all nominally healthy when sampled, although unrecorded immune exposures were likely present. The donor tested CMV seronegative, placing the donor among the 350 or so seronegative members of the cohort. A peripheral blood sample was provided by each donor, and peripheral blood mononuclear cells were used for TCR beta sequencing. The Qiagen DNeasy Blood Extraction Kit was used to extract genomic DNA from the blood cell samples. The CDR3 runs 16 amino acids, cysteine and phenylalanine included. Solely the CDR3 DNA is kept, with 48 bases framed from the first base. CDR1 LNHDA and CDR2 SQIVND were looked up in the germline V gene (reference sequence). Germline trimming: 1 base from V, 6 bases from J; junction bases outside gene matches: 9.

This sequence originates from a male donor in good health and CMV-seronegative. The chain joins TRBV19 to TRBJ2-3, and 8 bases in between align with TRBD2. Sequencing used PBMCs. The CDR3 reads as follows: CASSIGRAGDGDTQYF. The DNA is TGTGCCAGTAGTATAGGGCGAGCGGGGGATGGGGATACGCAGTATTTT. Reference TRBV19 and TRBJ2-3 proteins supply the regions before and after the CDR3; the full variable domain is: DGGITQSPKYLFRKEGQNVTLSCEQNLNHDAMYWYRQDPGQGLRLIYYSQIVNDFQKGDIAEGYSVSREKKESFPLTVTSAQKNPTAFYLCASSIGRAGDGDTQYFGPGTRLTVL.